These 10 T cell receptor beta chains originate from one sample sequenced in a study of response to subunit inactivated influenza vaccine. TCRdb ran MiXCR on the RT-PCR reads and lists one entry per CDR3 protein. Of around 250,000 distinct CDR3 sequences in the sample, more than 10% were seen once. The sample was non-naive T cells sorted from PBMCs, taken 14 to 15 days before vaccination. These receptors originate from a man in his fifties who received an inactivated influenza vaccine.

Within the sample, this clonotype is medium-sized. This chain joins TRBV20-1 and TRBJ2-1; D uncertain. V was clipped by 3 bases and J by 5 bases, with 14 bases between them. This CDR3 has 14 amino acids. Germline values: CDR1 DFQATT, CDR2 SNEGSKA (reference sequence). This CDR3 is CSASSGSFDNEQFF. As DNA, the CDR3 is TGCAGTGCTAGCTCCGGCTCCTTCGACAATGAGCAGTTCTTC.

The chain joins TRBV20-1 to TRBJ2-5, with 7 bases identical to TRBD2. V lost 6 bases to trimming and J lost 4 bases; unmatched junction nucleotides: 11. CDR3 length: 14 amino acids. Per the germline V gene, CDR1 is DFQATT and CDR2 is SNEGSKA (reference sequence). CDR3 residues: CSANGGVAGETQYF. The DNA for the CDR3 is TGCAGTGCAAATGGGGGGGTGGCCGGAGAGACCCAGTACTTC.

This clonotype has at least ten counts. The J gene is TRBJ2-1, the V gene TRBV5-1; TRBD1 agrees at 7 bases. The CDR3 is 13 residues long. In germline, CDR1 is SGHRS, CDR2 YFSETQ. Trimming cost V 5 bases and J 4 bases; bases outside gene matches: 3. Written as DNA, the CDR3 is TGCGCCAGCAGACCGGGACAGTACAATGAGCAGTTCTTC. It encodes CASRPGQYNEQFF.

J is TRBJ2-5 and V is TRBV7-9; weak D call: TRBD2 (6 bases). The germline gives CDR1 SEHNR, CDR2 FQNEAQ (reference sequence). Trimming took off 3 bases at V and 7 bases at J, with 9 bases between the two ends. CDR3 length: 12 amino acids. CDR3 protein: CASSFPSATQYF. CDR3 DNA sequence: TGTGCCAGCAGCTTCCCTAGCGCGACCCAGTACTTC.

The V gene is TRBV7-9, the J gene TRBJ1-6; D remains unclear. CDR3 size: 14 residues. The V and J ends lost 4 bases and 7 bases respectively, with 11 bases between them. Per the germline V gene, CDR1 is SEHNR and CDR2 is FQNEAQ (reference sequence). As DNA, the CDR3 is TGTGCCAGCAGCTCAGAAATCGGGAATTCACCCCTCCACTTT. Its protein is CASSSEIGNSPLHF.

This chain connects TRBV20-1 to TRBJ2-7; TRBD1 matches 8 bases. Trimming removed 6 bases from V and 0 bases from J; junction bases left unmatched: 4. Germline lookup yields CDR1 DFQATT and CDR2 SNEGSKA (reference sequence). This CDR3 comprises 13 residues. The CDR3 loop is CSAHRGSSYEQYF. CDR3 bases: TGCAGTGCCCACAGGGGGAGCTCCTACGAGCAGTACTTC.

This clonotype was picked up many times. CDR3 sequence: CASSDDGNYGYTF. CDR3 in DNA: TGCGCCAGCAGCGACGACGGTAACTATGGCTACACCTTC. This chain links TRBV5-1 with TRBJ1-2; no reliable D call. Trimming pared 4 bases from V and 1 base from J, leaving 8 bases between. Germline assignment: CDR1 SGHRS and CDR2 YFSETQ. This CDR3 contains 13 residues.

This clonotype was detected many times. The chain uses TRBV6-1 and TRBJ2-1; TRBD2 aligns across 8 bases. Unmatched junction bases numbered 17, after V lost 6 bases and J lost 7 bases. The CDR3 runs to 17 residues. Germline CDR1 and CDR2: MNHNS and SASEGT. Here the CDR3 DNA reads TGTGCCAGCAGCCCGAGCGATCTGGTAGCGGGACCAAATGAGCAGTTCTTC. This encodes CASSPSDLVAGPNEQFF.

The V and J genes are TRBV5-1 and TRBJ2-1; possibly TRBD2 for D (6 bases). V lost 4 bases and J lost 4, with 12 bases in between. CDR1 and CDR2 from the germline V gene are SGHRS and YFSETQ. The CDR3 is made up of 14 amino acids. The CDR3 DNA reads as TGCGCCAGCAGCACTGGCGGGGAATACAATGAGCAGTTCTTC. It yields the protein CASSTGGEYNEQFF.

This clonotype appeared many times. The chain couples TRBV12-3 or TRBV12-4 to TRBJ2-2; 11 bases are shared with TRBD1. The V and J ends lost 8 bases and 4 bases, in that order; junction bases with no gene match: 9. The CDR3 is 16 residues long. CDR3 nucleotide sequence: TGTGCCAGCGAATCCGGGACAGGGGGATTCACCGGGGAGCTGTTTTTT. Translated, it gives CASESGTGGFTGELFF.